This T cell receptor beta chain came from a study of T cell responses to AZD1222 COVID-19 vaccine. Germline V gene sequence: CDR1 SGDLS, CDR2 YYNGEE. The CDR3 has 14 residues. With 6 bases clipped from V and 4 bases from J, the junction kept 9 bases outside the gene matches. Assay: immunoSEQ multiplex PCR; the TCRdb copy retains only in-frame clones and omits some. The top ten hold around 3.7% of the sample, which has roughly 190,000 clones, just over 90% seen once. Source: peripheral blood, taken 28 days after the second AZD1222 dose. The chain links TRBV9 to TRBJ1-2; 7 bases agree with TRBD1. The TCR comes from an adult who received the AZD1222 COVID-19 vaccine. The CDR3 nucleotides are TGTGCCAGCACCCAACAGGGGTGGGCCTATGGCTACACCTTC. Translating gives CASTQQGWAYGYTF.